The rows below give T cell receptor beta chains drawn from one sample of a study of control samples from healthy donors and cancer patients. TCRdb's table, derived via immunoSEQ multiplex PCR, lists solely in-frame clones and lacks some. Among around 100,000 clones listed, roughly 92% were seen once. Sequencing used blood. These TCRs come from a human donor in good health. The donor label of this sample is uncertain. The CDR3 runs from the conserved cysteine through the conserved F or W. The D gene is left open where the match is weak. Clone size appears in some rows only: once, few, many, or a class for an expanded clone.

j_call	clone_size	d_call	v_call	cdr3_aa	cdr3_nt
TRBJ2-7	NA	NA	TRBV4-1	CASSQEGSGYEQYF	TGCGCCAGCAGCCAAGAGGGGAGCGGTTACGAGCAGTACTTC
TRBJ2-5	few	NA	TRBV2	CASSEQGRGFVETQYF	TGTGCCAGCAGTGAACAAGGCAGGGGATTCGTGGAGACCCAGTACTTC
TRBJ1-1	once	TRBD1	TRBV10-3	CAISSPLGGQGNTEAFF	TGTGCCATCAGTTCCCCCTTGGGGGGACAGGGGAACACTGAAGCTTTCTTT
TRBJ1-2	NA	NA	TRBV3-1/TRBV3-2	CASSQDQGNDYGYTF	TGTGCCAGCAGCCAAGATCAAGGGAACGACTATGGCTACACCTTC
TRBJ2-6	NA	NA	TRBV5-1	CASTGTTSGANVLTF	TGCGCCAGCACCGGGACAACTTCTGGGGCCAACGTCCTGACTTTC
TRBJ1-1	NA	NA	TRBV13	CASSSIRTKRGNTEAFF	TGTGCCAGCAGCTCGATACGTACGAAGAGGGGCAACACTGAAGCTTTCTTT
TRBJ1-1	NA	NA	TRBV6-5	CASSYRGTRMNTEAFF	TGTGCCAGCAGTTACAGGGGAACCAGAATGAACACTGAAGCTTTCTTT
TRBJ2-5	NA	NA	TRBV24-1	CASGHGIQETQYF	TGTGCCTCTGGGCATGGGATACAAGAGACCCAGTACTTC
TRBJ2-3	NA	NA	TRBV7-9	CASSTLKSSTDTQYF	TGTGCCAGCAGCACCCTAAAATCTAGCACAGATACGCAGTATTTT
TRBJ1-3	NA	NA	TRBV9	CASSPEGVSGGNTIYF	TGTGCCAGCAGCCCCGAGGGGGTATCCGGTGGAAACACCATATATTTT
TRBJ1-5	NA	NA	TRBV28	CATSSLNQPQHF	TGTGCCACCAGCTCGTTGAATCAGCCCCAGCATTTT
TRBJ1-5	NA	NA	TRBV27	CASRGWGSSQPQHF	TGTGCCAGCAGGGGTTGGGGTTCGAGTCAGCCCCAGCATTTT
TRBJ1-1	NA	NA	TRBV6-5	CASYMGTTEAFF	TGTGCCTCCTACATGGGGACCACTGAAGCTTTCTTT
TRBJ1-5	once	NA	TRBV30	CAWSVGRSNQPQHF	TGTGCCTGGAGTGTAGGCCGTAGCAATCAGCCCCAGCATTTT
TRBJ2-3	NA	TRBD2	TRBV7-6	CASSLGLGRGVGTDTQYF	TGTGCCAGCAGCTTAGGGCTGGGGCGGGGGGTCGGCACAGATACGCAGTATTTT
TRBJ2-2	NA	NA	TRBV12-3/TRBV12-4	CASSLTSTGELFF	TGTGCCAGCAGTTTAACAAGCACCGGGGAGCTGTTTTTT
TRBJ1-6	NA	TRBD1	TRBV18	CASSPQGQGALGRNSPLHF	TGTGCCAGCTCACCTCAGGGACAGGGGGCACTCGGTCGAAATTCACCCCTCCACTTT
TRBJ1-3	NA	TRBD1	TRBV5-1	CASSSGGGNTIYF	TGCGCCAGCAGCTCAGGGGGAGGAAACACCATATATTTT